Listed below are T cell receptor beta chains from one sample, sequenced in a study of shared clonotypes between healthy human individuals. This table comes from immunoSEQ multiplex PCR, and its TCRdb copy is limited to in-frame clones, with some not included. The data show roughly 650,000 clones, 97% seen once. The specimen was naive CD4+ T cells sorted from blood. The receptors stem from a woman aged 25 to 45 in good health. Each CDR3 is given with its conserved first and last residue. A D gene is named only where the DNA matches it firmly. Expanded clones are given a class, and other clones once, few, many or no size at all.

d_gene	j_gene	v_gene	abundance	CDR3aa	CDR3nt
NA	TRBJ2-2	TRBV14	once	CASSRGANTGELFF	TGTGCCAGCAGCCGGGGTGCGAACACCGGGGAGCTGTTTTTT
NA	TRBJ2-5	TRBV7-9	NA	CASTRTVQETQYF	TGTGCCAGCACCAGGACAGTACAAGAGACCCAGTACTTC
NA	TRBJ2-1	TRBV2	once	CASSERHEQFF	TGTGCCAGCAGTGAAAGGCATGAGCAGTTCTTC
NA	TRBJ2-2	TRBV2	NA	CASSGTNPNTGELFF	TGTGCCAGCAGTGGGACAAATCCGAACACCGGGGAGCTGTTTTTT
TRBD1	TRBJ1-2	TRBV28	NA	CASSSGQRYTF	TGTGCCAGCAGTTCGGGACAGCGCTACACCTTC
TRBD2	TRBJ2-7	TRBV2	NA	CASRALAGVMGEQYF	TGTGCCAGCAGAGCCTTAGCGGGAGTTATGGGCGAGCAGTACTTC
TRBD2	TRBJ2-7	TRBV28	NA	CASSSLAGVYEQYF	TGTGCCAGCAGTTCCCTCGCGGGGGTCTACGAGCAGTACTTC
TRBD1	TRBJ2-7	TRBV18	NA	CASSRRTGGQSYEQYF	TGTGCCAGCTCACGACGCACAGGGGGTCAGTCCTACGAGCAGTACTTC
NA	TRBJ2-3	TRBV28	NA	CASSPRPTAQAQYF	TGTGCCAGCAGCCCACGCCCGACAGCTCAGGCGCAGTATTTT
NA	TRBJ2-7	TRBV15	NA	CATSKRVGGSGEQYF	TGTGCCACCAGCAAGAGAGTAGGAGGATCTGGAGAGCAGTACTTC
NA	TRBJ2-7	TRBV27	NA	CASSLFGDSLRREQYF	TGTGCCAGCAGTTTATTCGGGGACTCTTTACGGCGGGAGCAGTACTTC
NA	TRBJ2-5	TRBV5-1	NA	CASSWTLGETQYF	TGCGCCAGCAGCTGGACCCTAGGAGAGACCCAGTACTTC
TRBD1	TRBJ1-2	TRBV28	once	CASSRHGTGISRTGYTF	TGTGCCAGCAGCCGTCATGGGACAGGGATTTCTCGTACTGGCTACACCTTC
NA	TRBJ1-3	TRBV18	NA	CASSPGTMGNLAGNTIYF	TGTGCCAGCTCACCAGGGACGATGGGAAACTTAGCTGGAAACACCATATATTTT
TRBD2	TRBJ2-1	TRBV7-9	NA	CASSLVLAGGLDEQFF	TGTGCCAGCAGCTTAGTGTTAGCGGGAGGGCTGGATGAGCAGTTCTTC
TRBD1	TRBJ1-1	TRBV5-1	NA	CASSSGQEPYEAFF	TGCGCCAGCAGCTCGGGACAGGAGCCTTATGAAGCTTTCTTT
NA	TRBJ2-1	TRBV29-1	once	CSVTDRDLNEQFF	TGCAGCGTTACAGACCGTGATCTCAATGAGCAGTTCTTC
NA	TRBJ1-1	TRBV7-3	NA	CASSLSANTEAFF	TGTGCCAGCAGCTTGTCAGCGAACACTGAAGCTTTCTTT
NA	TRBJ1-1	TRBV28	NA	CASSSGQTNTEAFF	TGTGCCAGCAGTTCCGGACAAACGAACACTGAAGCTTTCTTT
NA	TRBJ1-6	TRBV27	NA	CASSLQTHSPLHF	TGTGCCAGCAGTTTACAGACCCATTCACCCCTCCACTTT
NA	TRBJ2-5	TRBV27	NA	CASTGQETQYF	TGTGCCAGTACAGGGCAAGAGACCCAGTACTTC
NA	TRBJ1-1	TRBV5-1	NA	CATKPEGGTEAFF	TGCGCCACCAAACCAGAGGGGGGCACTGAAGCTTTCTTT
NA	TRBJ1-5	TRBV19	NA	CASCMGNQPQHF	TGTGCCAGTTGTATGGGCAATCAGCCCCAGCATTTT
NA	TRBJ1-2	TRBV28	NA	CASSSPRGHNYGYTF	TGTGCCAGCAGTTCCCCGAGGGGCCACAACTATGGCTACACCTTC
NA	TRBJ2-1	TRBV7-9	once	CASSLEDGGNEQFF	TGTGCCAGCAGCTTAGAGGATGGCGGGAACGAGCAGTTCTTC
NA	TRBJ2-3	TRBV27	NA	CASSLSRADTDTQYF	TGTGCCAGCAGTTTATCCCGGGCCGACACAGATACGCAGTATTTT
NA	TRBJ2-5	TRBV5-1	NA	CASSLSGGAGETQYF	TGCGCCAGCAGCTTATCAGGGGGAGCGGGAGAGACCCAGTACTTC
TRBD2	TRBJ2-1	TRBV29-1	NA	CSVAGLAGAIRYNEQFF	TGCAGCGTCGCCGGACTAGCGGGAGCCATCAGGTACAATGAGCAGTTCTTC
TRBD1	TRBJ1-2	TRBV5-1	NA	CASSLETGGRYTF	TGCGCCAGCAGCTTGGAAACAGGGGGTCGCTACACCTTC
TRBD2	TRBJ2-7	TRBV4-1	NA	CASSQAGGNSYEQYF	TGCGCCAGCAGCCAAGCGGGAGGAAATTCCTACGAGCAGTACTTC
NA	TRBJ2-2	TRBV29-1	NA	CSVGFRQANTGELFF	TGCAGCGTTGGGTTTCGCCAGGCGAACACCGGGGAGCTGTTTTTT
NA	TRBJ2-3	TRBV19	NA	CASSFRTGTDTQYF	TGTGCCAGTAGTTTTCGGACAGGCACAGATACGCAGTATTTT
NA	TRBJ2-7	TRBV11-2	NA	CASSSQGYTYEQYF	TGTGCCAGCAGCTCACAGGGCTATACCTACGAGCAGTACTTC
NA	TRBJ2-5	TRBV21-1	NA	CASKSYRIQETQYF	TGTGCCAGCAAGAGTTACAGGATACAAGAGACCCAGTACTTC
TRBD2	TRBJ2-1	TRBV10-3	NA	CAIAGTSGDHNEQFF	TGTGCCATCGCTGGGACTAGCGGGGACCACAATGAGCAGTTCTTC
TRBD1	TRBJ2-2	TRBV4-1	once	CASSQKGTANTGELFF	TGCGCCAGCAGCCAAAAGGGGACAGCGAACACCGGGGAGCTGTTTTTT
NA	TRBJ1-3	TRBV5-1	NA	CASSLDQESGNTIYF	TGCGCCAGCAGCTTGGATCAGGAGAGTGGAAACACCATATATTTT
NA	TRBJ1-5	TRBV28	NA	CASSLGSWGNQPQHF	TGTGCCAGCAGTTTGGGGAGTTGGGGCAATCAGCCCCAGCATTTT
TRBD2	TRBJ2-7	TRBV4-1	NA	CASSQEFPLREGRKEQYF	TGCGCCAGCAGCCAAGAGTTCCCTTTGCGGGAGGGCCGTAAAGAGCAGTACTTC
TRBD1	TRBJ2-7	TRBV29-1	NA	CSVANRGPYEQYF	TGCAGCGTTGCAAACAGGGGGCCCTACGAGCAGTACTTC
NA	TRBJ1-4	TRBV5-8	once	CASSARSNEKLFF	TGTGCCAGCAGCGCTAGATCTAATGAAAAACTGTTTTTT
NA	TRBJ1-5	TRBV15	NA	CATSRDAGAPNQPQHF	TGTGCCACCAGCAGAGATGCCGGGGCCCCAAATCAGCCCCAGCATTTT
TRBD2	TRBJ2-7	TRBV2	NA	CASRGTSGYSYEQYF	TGTGCCAGCAGAGGGACTAGCGGGTACTCCTACGAGCAGTACTTC
NA	TRBJ1-2	TRBV7-9	once	CASIVIGTDYGYTF	TGTGCCAGCATCGTGATCGGCACAGACTATGGCTACACCTTC
NA	TRBJ2-7	TRBV11-3	NA	CASSLVGGKIYEQYF	TGTGCCAGCAGCTTAGTAGGGGGAAAAATATACGAGCAGTACTTC
TRBD2	TRBJ2-4	TRBV4-1	NA	CASSLGTSGGLAKNIQYF	TGCGCCAGCAGCCTCGGGACTAGCGGAGGACTAGCCAAAAACATTCAGTACTTC
NA	TRBJ2-1	TRBV27	NA	CASSLFAISSYNEQFF	TGTGCCAGCAGTTTATTCGCGATTAGCTCCTACAATGAGCAGTTCTTC
NA	TRBJ1-2	TRBV4-1	NA	CASSHLIREPNYGYTF	TGCGCCAGCAGCCATCTGATCCGGGAACCTAACTATGGCTACACCTTC
NA	TRBJ2-7	TRBV28	NA	CASSSPGQSYEQYF	TGTGCCAGCAGTTCCCCCGGACAGTCCTACGAGCAGTACTTC
NA	TRBJ2-7	TRBV7-9	NA	CASSLPGTAIYEQYF	TGTGCCAGCAGCCTACCCGGGACCGCCATCTACGAGCAGTACTTC
TRBD2	TRBJ2-4	TRBV27	NA	CASSARTSGRADANIQYF	TGTGCCAGCAGTGCCCGAACTAGCGGGAGGGCCGATGCGAACATTCAGTACTTC
NA	TRBJ2-7	TRBV30	NA	CAWSTPSDLSYEQYF	TGTGCCTGGAGCACACCCTCGGACCTCTCCTACGAGCAGTACTTC
TRBD2	TRBJ2-1	TRBV28	NA	CASSMAGGPHNEQFF	TGTGCCAGCAGTATGGCGGGAGGGCCCCACAATGAGCAGTTCTTC
TRBD2	TRBJ2-7	TRBV5-4	NA	CASSQAGAAYEQYF	TGTGCCAGCAGCCAAGCGGGAGCAGCCTACGAGCAGTACTTC
TRBD2	TRBJ2-5	TRBV10-2	NA	CASRVGLAGETQYF	TGCGCCAGCAGGGTGGGACTAGCCGGGGAGACCCAGTACTTC
NA	TRBJ2-3	TRBV30	NA	CAWSPPPLTDTQYF	TGTGCCTGGAGCCCCCCCCCACTAACAGATACGCAGTATTTT
NA	TRBJ2-3	TRBV2	NA	CASSEVGVRDTQYF	TGTGCCAGCAGTGAGGTCGGGGTTCGAGATACGCAGTATTTT
NA	TRBJ2-2	TRBV19	NA	CASSNGRRELFF	TGTGCCAGTAGTAACGGCCGACGGGAGCTGTTTTTT